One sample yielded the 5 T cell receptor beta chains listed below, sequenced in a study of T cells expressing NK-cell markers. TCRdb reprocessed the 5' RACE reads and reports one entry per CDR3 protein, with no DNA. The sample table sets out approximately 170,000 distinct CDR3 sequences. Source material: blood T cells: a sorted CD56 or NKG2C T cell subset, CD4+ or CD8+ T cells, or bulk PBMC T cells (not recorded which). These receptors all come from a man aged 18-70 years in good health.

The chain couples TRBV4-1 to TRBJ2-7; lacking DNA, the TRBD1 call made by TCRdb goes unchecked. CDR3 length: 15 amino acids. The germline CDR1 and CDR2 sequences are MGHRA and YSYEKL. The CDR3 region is CASSLTPGANYEQYF.

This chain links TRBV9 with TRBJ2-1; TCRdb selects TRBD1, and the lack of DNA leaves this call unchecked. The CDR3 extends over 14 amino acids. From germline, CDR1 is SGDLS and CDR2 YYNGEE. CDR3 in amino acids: CASSVQGNYNEQFF. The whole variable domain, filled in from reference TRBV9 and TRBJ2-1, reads DSGVTQTPKHLITATGQRVTLRCSPRSGDLSVYWYQQSLDQGLQFLIQYYNGEERAKGNILERFSAQQFPDLHSELNLSSLELGDSALYFCASSVQGNYNEQFFGPGTRLTVL.

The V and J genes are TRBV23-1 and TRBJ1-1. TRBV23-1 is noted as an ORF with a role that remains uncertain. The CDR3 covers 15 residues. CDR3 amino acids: CASSVRVQLNTEAFF.

This CDR3 reads CASSFPSGGERETQYF. The chain carries TRBV7-9 and TRBJ2-5; TCRdb picks TRBD2, but there is no DNA to check that call. CDR1 is SEHNR and CDR2 is FQNEAQ in the germline V gene (reference sequence). The CDR3 runs to 16 residues.

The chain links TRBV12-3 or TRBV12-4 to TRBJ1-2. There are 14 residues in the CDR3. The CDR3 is CASSQFQDVYGYTF.